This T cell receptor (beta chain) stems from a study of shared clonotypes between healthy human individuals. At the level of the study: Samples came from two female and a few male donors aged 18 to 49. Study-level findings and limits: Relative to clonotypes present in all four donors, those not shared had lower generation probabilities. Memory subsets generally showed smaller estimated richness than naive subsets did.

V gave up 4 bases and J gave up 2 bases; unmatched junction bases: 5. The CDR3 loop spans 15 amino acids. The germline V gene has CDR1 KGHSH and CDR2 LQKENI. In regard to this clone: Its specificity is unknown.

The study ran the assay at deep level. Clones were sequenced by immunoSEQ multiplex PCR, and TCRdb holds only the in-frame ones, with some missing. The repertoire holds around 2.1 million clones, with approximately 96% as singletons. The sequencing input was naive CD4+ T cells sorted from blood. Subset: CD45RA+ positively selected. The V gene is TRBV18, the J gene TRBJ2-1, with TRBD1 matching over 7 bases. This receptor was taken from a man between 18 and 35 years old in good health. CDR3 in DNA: TGTGCCAGCTCACAGGGACAGATTACCTACAATGAGCAGTTCTTC. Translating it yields CASSQGQITYNEQFF.